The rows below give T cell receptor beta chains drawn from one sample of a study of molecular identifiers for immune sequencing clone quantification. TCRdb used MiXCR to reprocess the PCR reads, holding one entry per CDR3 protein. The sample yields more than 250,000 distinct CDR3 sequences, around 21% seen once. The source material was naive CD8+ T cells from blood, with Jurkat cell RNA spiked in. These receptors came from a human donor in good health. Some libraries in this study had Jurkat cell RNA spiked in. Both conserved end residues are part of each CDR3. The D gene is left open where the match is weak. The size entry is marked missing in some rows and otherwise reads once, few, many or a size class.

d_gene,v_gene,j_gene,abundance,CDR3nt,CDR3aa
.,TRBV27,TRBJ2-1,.,TGTGCCAGCAACAACGGACTGGGTCGGAATGAGCAGTTCTTC,CASNNGLGRNEQFF
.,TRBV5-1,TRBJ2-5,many,TGCGCCAGCAGCTCCGACTCTCGAAAGACCCAGTACTTC,CASSSDSRKTQYF
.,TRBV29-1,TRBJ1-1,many,TGCAGCACGAATCGACAGCTGAACACTGAAGCTTTCTTT,CSTNRQLNTEAFF
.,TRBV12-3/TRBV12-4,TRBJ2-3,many,TGTGCCAGCAGGCATACCGGGACACCCTACACCCATACGCAGTATTTT,CASRHTGTPYTHTQYF
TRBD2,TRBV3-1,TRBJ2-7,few,TGTGCCAGCAGCCACCTCCTAGCGGGAGGGGTCGAGCAGTACTTC,CASSHLLAGGVEQYF
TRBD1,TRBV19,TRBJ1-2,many,TGTGCCAGTAGTTCTGGGCGGCCCGGACAGGGCTATGGCTACACCTTC,CASSSGRPGQGYGYTF
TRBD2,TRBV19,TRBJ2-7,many,TGTGCCAGTAGCCCAAGACTAGCGGGGGGCGCCTACGAGCAGTACTTC,CASSPRLAGGAYEQYF
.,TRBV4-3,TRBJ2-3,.,TGCGCCAGCAGCCAAGACCGGTGGGGGGCGCAGTATTTT,CASSQDRWGAQYF
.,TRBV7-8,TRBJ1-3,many,TGTGCCAGCAGCCCGAGGGGGATAAGCTCCTCTGGAAACACCATATATTTT,CASSPRGISSSGNTIYF
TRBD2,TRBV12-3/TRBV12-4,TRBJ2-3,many,TGTGCCAGCAGGGGGGGGGACTTTGACACAGATACGCAGTATTTT,CASRGGDFDTDTQYF
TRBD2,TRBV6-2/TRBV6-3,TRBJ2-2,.,TGTGCCAGCAGTTTCGTTGCGGGAGGCGGGGAGCTGTTTTTT,CASSFVAGGGELFF
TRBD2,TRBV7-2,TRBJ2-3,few,TGTGCCAGCAGCTTACTAGCGGGGGGGATCACAGATACGCAGTATTTT,CASSLLAGGITDTQYF
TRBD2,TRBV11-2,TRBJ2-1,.,TGTGCCAGCAGCGAAAGTCCTAGCGGGGGCGTCAGAAATGAGCAGTTCTTC,CASSESPSGGVRNEQFF
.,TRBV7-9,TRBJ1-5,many,TGTGCCAGCAGCTTAGTAAATCAGCCCCAGCATTTT,CASSLVNQPQHF
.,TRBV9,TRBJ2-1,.,TGTGCCAGCAGCGTAGATGATACAAATGAGCAGTTCTTC,CASSVDDTNEQFF
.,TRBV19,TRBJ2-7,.,TGTGCCAGTAGTATCGCTACGACGGCTCCGGCCTACGAGCAGTACTTC,CASSIATTAPAYEQYF
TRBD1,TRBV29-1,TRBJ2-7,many,TGCAGCGTAACTACAGGGGTCGAGCAGTACTTC,CSVTTGVEQYF
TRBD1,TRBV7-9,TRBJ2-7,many,TGTGCCAGCAGCTTAGGACAGGGGGTAGTCTACGAGCAGTACTTC,CASSLGQGVVYEQYF
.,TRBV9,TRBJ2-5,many,TGTGCCAGCAGCGCGGGGGCCCTTAAAGAGACCCAGTACTTC,CASSAGALKETQYF
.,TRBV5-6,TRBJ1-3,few,TGTGCCAGCAGCCCGGGGGGTTTCTCTGGAAACACCATATATTTT,CASSPGGFSGNTIYF
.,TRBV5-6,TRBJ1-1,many,TGTGCCAGCAGCAAGGAAAAAGGGGGGTATGGCACTGAAGCTTTCTTT,CASSKEKGGYGTEAFF
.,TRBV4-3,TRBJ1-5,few,TGCGCCAGCAGCCAGGTTCCAGGGAGTCAGCCCCAGCATTTT,CASSQVPGSQPQHF
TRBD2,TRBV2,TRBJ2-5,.,TGTGCCAGCAGTGTCCCTCGGGTAGGGACTAGCGGCCGGGAGACCCAGTACTTC,CASSVPRVGTSGRETQYF
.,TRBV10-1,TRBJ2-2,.,TGCGCCAGCAGTGAGTCTTATCAGGGCGCCGGGGAGCTGTTTTTT,CASSESYQGAGELFF
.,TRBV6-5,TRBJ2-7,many,TGTGCCAGCAGTTCCCTCCCAAGGGGCGCCTCCTACGAGCAGTACTTC,CASSSLPRGASYEQYF
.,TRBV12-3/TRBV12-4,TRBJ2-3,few,TGTGCCAGCAGCGGAGAAGGCTCGGGGGCTCTCACAGATACGCAGTGTTTT,CASSGEGSGALTDTQCF
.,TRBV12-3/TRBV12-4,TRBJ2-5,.,TGTGCCAGCAGCACAGGGCTTGGGACCCAGTACTTC,CASSTGLGTQYF
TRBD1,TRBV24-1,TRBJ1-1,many,TGTGCCACCAGTGACGGGACAGGTCTACCTTTCTTT,CATSDGTGLPFF
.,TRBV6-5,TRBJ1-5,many,TGTGCCAGCAGTCAAACGGGGGGGGGTGGTCAGCCCCAGCATTTT,CASSQTGGGGQPQHF
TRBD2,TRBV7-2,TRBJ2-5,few,TGTGCCAGCAGCCTAGGGACTAGCGGGGGGGCCACAGAGACCCAGTACTTC,CASSLGTSGGATETQYF
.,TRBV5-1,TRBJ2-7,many,TGCGCCAGCAGCTCCTACAGCGGTTCCTACGAGCAGTACTTC,CASSSYSGSYEQYF
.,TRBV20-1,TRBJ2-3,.,TGCAGTGCTAGAGAGGGGGGTAGCGAGACAAGCGCAGATACGCAGTATTTT,CSAREGGSETSADTQYF
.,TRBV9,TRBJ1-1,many,TGTGCCAGCAGCGTAGCGTTTTCGGGACCTGAAGCTTTCTTT,CASSVAFSGPEAFF
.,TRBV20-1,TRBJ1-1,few,TGCAGTGCTAGAGAGGGCAAGAACACTGAAGCTTTCTTT,CSAREGKNTEAFF
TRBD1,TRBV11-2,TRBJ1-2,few,TGTGCCAGCAGCTTAGATGACAGGGGAGACTATGGCTACACCTTC,CASSLDDRGDYGYTF
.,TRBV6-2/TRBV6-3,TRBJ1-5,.,TGTGCCAGCAGCCTGGGCTATGCCAATCAGCCCCAGCATTTT,CASSLGYANQPQHF
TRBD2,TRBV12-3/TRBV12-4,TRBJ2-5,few,TGTGCCAGCAGTTTAACGGCTAGCGGGTACCAAGAGACCCAGTACTTC,CASSLTASGYQETQYF
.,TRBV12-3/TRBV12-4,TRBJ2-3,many,TGTGCCAGCAACCTAGGTTTCAGCACAGATACGCAGTATTTT,CASNLGFSTDTQYF
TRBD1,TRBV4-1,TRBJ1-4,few,TGCGCCAGCAGCCAAGATCGAGGGGACAGTGAAAAACTGTTTTTT,CASSQDRGDSEKLFF
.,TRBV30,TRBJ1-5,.,TGTGCCTGGAGTCAGCCTTCGGGATATCAGCCCCAGCATTTT,CAWSQPSGYQPQHF
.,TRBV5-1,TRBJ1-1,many,TGCGCCAGCAGCTCGGCAGGGGTTTCGGACACTGAAGCTTTCTTT,CASSSAGVSDTEAFF
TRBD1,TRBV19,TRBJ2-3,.,TGTGCCAGTGGTTTACGACTCGACAGGGTCCCTGATACGCAGTATTTT,CASGLRLDRVPDTQYF
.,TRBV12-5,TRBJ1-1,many,TGTGCTAGTGCGGCCGGTTTTGAAGCTTTCTTT,CASAAGFEAFF
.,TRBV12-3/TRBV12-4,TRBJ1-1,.,TGTGCCAGCAGACAGAGCCGGGACCAGCACTCTGAAGCTTTCTTT,CASRQSRDQHSEAFF
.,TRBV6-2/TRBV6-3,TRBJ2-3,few,TGTGCCAGCGTAGGGGTAACAGATACGCAGTATTTT,CASVGVTDTQYF
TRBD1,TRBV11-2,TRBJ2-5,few,TGTGCCAGCAGCTTAGCCGGGACAGAACAAGAGACCCAGTACTTC,CASSLAGTEQETQYF
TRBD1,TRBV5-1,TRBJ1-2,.,TGCGCCAGCAGCCCGGCCCCGGACAGGGGAGATGGCTACACCTTC,CASSPAPDRGDGYTF
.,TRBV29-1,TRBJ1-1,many,TGCAGCGTTGTAGGGGAGACCACTGAAGCTTTCTTT,CSVVGETTEAFF
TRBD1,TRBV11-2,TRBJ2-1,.,TGTGCCAGCAGCTTAGTGTTCGGACAGGGGTTGGGAAGCTCCTACAATGAGCAGTTCTTC,CASSLVFGQGLGSSYNEQFF
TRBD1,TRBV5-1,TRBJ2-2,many,TGCGCCAGCAGCTGTGAACCGGGACAGGGGTGCACCGGGGAGCTGTTTTTT,CASSCEPGQGCTGELFF
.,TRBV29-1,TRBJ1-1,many,TGCAGCGTCAACAGAAACACTGAAGCTTTCTTT,CSVNRNTEAFF
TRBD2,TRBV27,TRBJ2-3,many,TGTGCCAGCAGCCGGACTAGCGGGGAGTTTCTCGATACGCAGTATTTT,CASSRTSGEFLDTQYF
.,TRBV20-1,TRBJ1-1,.,TGCAGTGCTGCCTACAGGGAAGGGGTGCACACTGAAGCTTTCTTT,CSAAYREGVHTEAFF
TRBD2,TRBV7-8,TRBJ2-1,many,TGTGCCAGCAGAGCGACTAGCGGGGCTAACAATGAGCAGTTCTTC,CASRATSGANNEQFF
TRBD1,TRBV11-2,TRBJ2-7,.,TGTGCCAGCCGGGACAGGGGGCATAACGAGCAGTACTTC,CASRDRGHNEQYF
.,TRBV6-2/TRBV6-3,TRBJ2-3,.,TGTGCCAGCAGCTACCCGGCGGAGGGGGTTGATACGCAGTATTTT,CASSYPAEGVDTQYF
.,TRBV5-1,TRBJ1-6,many,TGCGCCAGCAGCTTGGTAGGAGGGAATTCACCCCTCCACTTT,CASSLVGGNSPLHF
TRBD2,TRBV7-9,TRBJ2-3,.,TGTGCCAGCACCCCTACACCGCGGGAGGGTGGGGGTCCCACAGATACGCAGTATTTT,CASTPTPREGGGPTDTQYF
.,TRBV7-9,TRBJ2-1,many,TGTGCCAGCTCGCCGGTTCGGGATGAGCAGTTCTTC,CASSPVRDEQFF
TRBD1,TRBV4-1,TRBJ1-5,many,TGCGCCAGCAGACTCTGGGACAGGGGGGATCAGCCCCAGCATTTT,CASRLWDRGDQPQHF